This T cell receptor (beta chain) was obtained from a study of blood T cell repertoires in COVID-19. Germline V gene data show CDR1 as MNHNS and CDR2 as SASEGT. V was trimmed by 1 base and J by 6 bases, leaving 7 bases between them. The CDR3 length is 12 residues. Profiling relied on immunoSEQ multiplex PCR, and the TCRdb table lists in-frame clones only, not all of them. The sample has a few hundred thousand clones; around nine tenths are singletons. V gene TRBV6-1 combines with J gene TRBJ2-7, with D possibly being TRBD1 (5 bases). The sequence was collected from a man in his 60s with acute or convalescent COVID-19. The source material was peripheral blood. CDR3 protein: CASSEERGEQYF. The DNA for the CDR3 is TGTGCCAGCAGTGAAGAAAGGGGCGAGCAGTACTTC.